The 21 T cell receptor beta chains in this list originate from one sample, sequenced in a study of T cells in Graves' hyperthyroidism and ophthalmopathy. TCR beta CDR3 sequences were amplified from RNA transcripts. The TCR CDR3 was amplified in a first-round RT-PCR using the HTBI primer set. TCRdb ran MiXCR on the multiplex PCR reads and lists one entry per CDR3 protein. The sample gives hundreds of thousands of distinct CDR3 sequences, roughly 24% of which show up once; roughly 10% is in the top ten. The sequenced sample consisted of blood. The receptors come from a woman in her 30s with Graves' ophthalmopathy.

This sequence joins TRBV7-3 and TRBJ2-2; 7 bases are a match to TRBD1. Germline V gene lookup returns CDR1 SGHTA and CDR2 FQGTGA. The CDR3 contains 14 residues. After removal of 7 bases from V and 4 bases from J, the junction contained 6 bases not matched to a gene. The CDR3 DNA is TGTGCCAGCAACCCGACAGGGTCCACCGGGGAGCTGTTTTTT. It encodes CASNPTGSTGELFF.

The table lists this clonotype with a few counts. V and J are TRBV28 and TRBJ2-7; 8 bases match TRBD2. CDR1 is MDHEN, CDR2 SYDVKM, per germline. The CDR3 extends over 14 amino acids. V shed 8 bases and J 4 bases; nucleotides not matched to a gene: 10. CDR3 sequence: CASRRRGARYEQYF. DNA of the CDR3: TGTGCCAGCCGGAGGCGGGGGGCGAGATACGAGCAGTACTTC.

This clonotype has a count of ten or more. The rearrangement links TRBV20-1 to TRBJ1-1; D call uncertain. Germline V lookup: CDR1 DFQATT, CDR2 SNEGSKA (reference sequence). Trimming pared 0 bases from V and 4 bases from J, leaving 12 bases between. This CDR3 contains 14 residues. In DNA, the CDR3 is TGCAGTGCTAGAGATCGGTCAGGTGGCACTGAAGCTTTCTTT. Protein: CSARDRSGGTEAFF.

This clonotype came up many times. The chain has TRBV20-1 and TRBJ2-7; 7 nucleotides align to TRBD1. The CDR3 sequence is 13 residues long. Losses at the gene ends were 4 bases for V and 5 bases for J; bases not matched to a gene: 8. Per the germline V gene, CDR1 is DFQATT and CDR2 is SNEGSKA (reference sequence). This chain's CDR3 is CSANRQGRDEQYF. The CDR3, as DNA: TGCAGTGCTAATCGACAGGGTAGGGACGAGCAGTACTTC.

This clonotype was seen many times. CDR3 in amino acids: CASASGWDSTYEQYF. The CDR3 coding sequence is TGTGCCAGCGCTTCAGGATGGGACTCAACCTACGAGCAGTACTTC. The V call is TRBV6-1, the J call TRBJ2-7; tentative D call: TRBD2 (6 bases). This CDR3 has 15 amino acids. Germline V gene sequence: CDR1 MNHNS, CDR2 SASEGT. V shed 8 bases and J shed 2 bases, with 19 bases lying between them.

The table lists this clonotype with many counts. This chain joins TRBV20-1 and TRBJ2-7; 7 bases map to TRBD1. Germline CDR1 and CDR2: DFQATT and SNEGSKA (reference sequence). The J segment lost 2 bases and the V segment lost 3 bases, leaving 4 bases of the junction unmatched. The CDR3 has 13 amino acids. CDR3 nucleotides: TGCAGTGCTAGGGGACAGATTACCTACGAGCAGTACTTC. This sequence encodes CSARGQITYEQYF.

The chain links TRBV7-2 to TRBJ2-7; 9 positions match TRBD2. After removal of 3 bases from V and 2 bases from J, the junction contained 5 bases not matched to a gene. The CDR3 runs 15 residues. Germline V gives CDR1 SGHTA, CDR2 FQGNSA. The CDR3 here is CASSFSGGQTYEQYF. Written as DNA, the CDR3 is TGTGCCAGCAGCTTTAGCGGGGGACAAACCTACGAGCAGTACTTC. Looking up the rest from reference TRBV7-2 and TRBJ2-7 gives the full variable domain: GAGVSQSPSNKVTEKGKDVELRCDPISGHTALYWYRQSLGQGLEFLIYFQGNSAPDKSGLPSDRFSAERTGGSVSTLTIQRTQQEDSAVYLCASSFSGGQTYEQYFGPGTRLTVT.

In its sample, this clonotype was seen many times. The CDR3 here is CASSPNSNYEQYF. CDR3 sequence (DNA): TGTGCCAGTAGTCCAAACAGTAACTACGAGCAGTACTTC. This sequence joins TRBV19 and TRBJ2-7; D is undetermined. CDR1 LNHDA and CDR2 SQIVND come from the germline V gene (reference sequence). The CDR3 spans 13 residues. The V end lost 5 bases, the J end lost 3 bases, and 11 bases lay between the germline ends.

In its sample, this clonotype was seen many times. V usage is TRBV5-1 and J usage is TRBJ1-1; no firm D call. Deletions cut 0 bases from V and 6 bases from J, with 15 bases between. This CDR3 is 15 amino acids long. CDR1 and CDR2 (germline): SGHRS, YFSETQ. The CDR3 loop reads CASSLELTGMAEAFF. The CDR3 DNA follows: TGCGCCAGCAGCTTGGAACTTACGGGTATGGCTGAAGCTTTCTTT.

Points on this clonotype: One end of the junction varies from germline; a read error may be responsible. The chain employs TRBV27 and TRBJ1-1, with 8 bases fitting TRBD1. Germline V gene lookup returns CDR1 MNHEY and CDR2 SMNVEV (reference sequence). The CDR3 is made up of 16 amino acids. In DNA, the CDR3 is TGTGCCAGCAGTCCGTACAACAGGGGGTTGCGGGCTGAAGCTTCCTTT. Translating it yields CASSPYNRGLRAEASF.

This clonotype was found many times. The rearrangement links TRBV15 to TRBJ1-3; tentative D call: TRBD1 (6 bases). The CDR3 runs to 15 residues. CDR1 is LNHNV, CDR2 YYDKDF, per germline (reference sequence). Trimming removed 0 bases from V and 4 bases from J, with 10 bases in between. The CDR3 sequence is CATSRDGGPGNTIYF. CDR3 coding DNA: TGTGCCACCAGCAGAGACGGGGGGCCCGGAAACACCATATATTTT.

The J gene is TRBJ2-4, the V gene TRBV20-1; perhaps D is TRBD1 or TRBD2 (5 bases each). This CDR3 is built from 15 residues. Deletions cut 5 bases from V and 0 bases from J, with 14 bases between. Looked up from germline, CDR1 is DFQATT and CDR2 is SNEGSKA (reference sequence). The CDR3 DNA reads as TGCAGTGCTTCCCGGGACGGGCTAGCCAAAAACATTCAGTACTTC. Amino acids: CSASRDGLAKNIQYF.

This clonotype was seen many times. The rearrangement joins TRBV27 to TRBJ2-5; 7 bases line up with TRBD1. V shed 2 bases and J 0 bases; nucleotides not matched to a gene: 3. This CDR3 has 15 residues. Germline CDR1 MNHEY, CDR2 SMNVEV (reference sequence). The CDR3 region is CASSLQGVHQETQYF. The CDR3 DNA reads as TGTGCCAGCAGTTTACAGGGGGTTCACCAAGAGACCCAGTACTTC.

This clonotype was picked up many times. The J gene is TRBJ1-1, the V gene TRBV27; the D gene is possibly TRBD1 (6 bases). The CDR3 extends over 14 amino acids. Trimming stripped 7 bases from V and 8 bases from J, with 20 bases between. Germline V gene data show CDR1 as MNHEY and CDR2 as SMNVEV (reference sequence). CDR3 in DNA: TGTGCCAGCAAAATAACAGGGATCATTACGGAAGCTTTCTTT. Protein sequence: CASKITGIITEAFF.

This chain uses TRBV12-3 or TRBV12-4 with TRBJ2-7; tentatively, D is TRBD1 or TRBD2 (5 bases each). This CDR3 spans 13 amino acids. CDR3 nucleotide sequence: TGTGCCAGCAAATGGGACCATTCCTACGAGCAGTGCGTC. It specifies CASKWDHSYEQCV.

This clonotype appeared many times. This chain connects TRBV9 to TRBJ2-5; D is possibly TRBD1 (5 bases). Germline V gives CDR1 SGDLS, CDR2 YYNGEE. The CDR3 loop spans 14 amino acids. V was pared by 0 bases and J by 2 bases, with 8 bases between. The CDR3 DNA reads TGTGCCAGCAGCGTAGGGGGCGGTCAAGAGACCCAGTACTTC. It encodes CASSVGGGQETQYF.

This clonotype was seen at least ten times. This chain uses TRBV30 with TRBJ1-2; D might be TRBD1 (6 bases). Germline CDR1 reads GTSNPN; CDR2 reads SVGIG (reference sequence). This CDR3 is 12 amino acids long. The V end was cut by 0 bases, the J end by 7 bases, with 9 bases between. As DNA, the CDR3 is TGTGCCTGGAGTGTTGGGACATTTGGCTACACCTTC. This codes for CAWSVGTFGYTF.

This clonotype has at least ten counts. The J gene is TRBJ1-6, the V gene TRBV20-1; D perhaps matches TRBD1 (6 bases). From germline, CDR1 is DFQATT and CDR2 SNEGSKA (reference sequence). V was clipped by 1 base and J by 4 bases, with 17 bases between them. CDR3 size: 17 residues. The CDR3, as DNA: TGCAGTGCTAGAGTCCCGTTAGGACAGATTTATAATTCACCCCTCCACTTT. This codes for CSARVPLGQIYNSPLHF.

The sample holds many counts of this clonotype. This chain uses TRBV12-3 or TRBV12-4 with TRBJ1-3; D gene ambiguous. This CDR3 spans 15 amino acids. V lost 6 bases and J 0 bases, leaving 12 bases between the germline ends. The CDR3 bases are TGTGCCAGCAGCCTTAAAGGGAACTCTGGAAACACCATATATTTT. Translation: CASSLKGNSGNTIYF.

This chain connects TRBV24-1 to TRBJ1-6; D remains ambiguous. This CDR3 contains 18 residues. In germline, CDR1 is KGHDR, CDR2 SFDVKD. V was shortened by 6 bases and J by 0 bases, with 17 bases between the two germline ends. The CDR3: CATSIQMPFSSYNSPLHF. CDR3 sequence (DNA): TGTGCCACCAGTATCCAGATGCCCTTCAGCTCCTATAATTCACCCCTCCACTTT.

This clonotype was seen repeatedly, ten times or more. The V gene is TRBV19, the J gene TRBJ1-1, with 9 bases identical to TRBD1. The CDR3 loop spans 13 amino acids. V lost 4 bases to trimming and J lost 5 bases; unmatched junction nucleotides: 2. Per the germline V gene, CDR1 is LNHDA and CDR2 is SQIVND (reference sequence). The CDR3 loop is CASSTGTGTEAFF. CDR3 coding DNA: TGTGCCAGTAGTACCGGGACAGGGACTGAAGCTTTCTTT.